This T cell receptor beta chain is from a study of early T cells in non-severe SARS-CoV-2 infection. The protocol attached unique molecular identifiers to individual cDNA molecules. MiXCR, run by TCRdb on the 5' RACE reads, gives a single entry per CDR3 protein. The sample lists about 73,000 distinct CDR3 sequences, approximately 15% occurring once. As regards this clonotype: Its matching antigen is unknown.

Trimming shortened V by 3 bases and J by 2 bases, and 10 bases separated the two germline ends. CDR1 SQVTM and CDR2 ANQGSEA come from the germline V gene. The CDR3 is 13 residues long. The study's findings and limits: Clonotype matching in VDJdb favored anti-spike CD8 responses and did not capture private and CD4 specificities.

Sequencing was done on a sample of whole blood. The V call is TRBV29-1, the J call TRBJ1-1, with no clear D. This TCR was recovered from an adult who was a healthcare worker with PCR-confirmed SARS-CoV-2 infection or an uninfected control (not recorded which). CDR3 sequence: CSVESSDNTEAFF. CDR3 in DNA: TGCAGCGTTGAGTCGAGCGATAACACTGAAGCTTTCTTT. The whole variable domain, remainder taken from reference TRBV29-1 and TRBJ1-1, is SAVISQKPSRDICQRGTSLTIQCQVDSQVTMMFWYRQQPGQSLTLIATANQGSEATYESGFVIDKFPISRPNLTFSTLTVSNMSPEDSSIYLCSVESSDNTEAFFGQGTRLTVV.